This T cell receptor (beta chain) was captured in a study of identical twins. The CDR3 has 13 residues. The germline V gene encodes CDR1 SGHRS and CDR2 YFSETQ. Deletions cut 4 bases from V and 5 bases from J, with 10 bases between. TCRdb processed the 5' RACE reads anew with MiXCR; each CDR3 protein has one entry. The sample has fewer than 650,000 distinct CDR3 sequences, over 8.5% seen once. This clonotype came up many times. This sample also belongs to another study, concerning yellow fever vaccine responses in identical twins.

What was sequenced was PBMCs. V is TRBV5-1 and J is TRBJ2-1, with no clear D. This TCR came from a woman younger than 30 in good health. The CDR3 loop is CASSPNIDNEQFF. The CDR3 nucleotides are TGCGCCAGCAGCCCAAACATAGACAATGAGCAGTTCTTC.